This T cell receptor (beta chain) was sequenced for a study of T cell responses to AZD1222 COVID-19 vaccine (dated by TCRdb to the early 2020s). Looking at the study overall: AZD1222 recipients given second doses at about 4 weeks or at about 12 weeks were pooled, since spike-specific TCR depth and breadth were not found to differ between the two schedules. A total of 230 or so trial participants underwent TCR sequencing, of whom 200 to 220 received two doses of AZD1222 and about 25 received two doses of the MenACWY control vaccine. Trial participants were enrolled by age into subgroups of 18-55, 56-69 and 70-plus years, and around 150, 29 and 61 TCR-sequenced participants, respectively, were included in these subgroups. The paper as a whole reports these results and caveats: The whole spike protein was spanned by vaccine-associated CD4 TCRs, and dominant responses were seen in regions 160-218 and 743-854. Because no samples from the day 14 peak response were available, repertoires could be characterized only after the peak T cell response. Conclusions about previously exposed vaccinees are limited because only a handful of AZD1222 recipients were SARS-CoV-2 seropositive at baseline. Participants were mostly white British and included more females than males, and it was suggested by the authors that clonal diversity may have been underestimated. The 56-69-year group was small, and its depth increase did not reach significance, likely because of low power. Spike-specific TCR breadth and depth rose significantly after two AZD1222 doses compared with day 0 and with MenACWY recipients. Nearly half of unique spike-specific TCRs reportedly recognized epitopes outside regions mutated in the B.1.351 and B.1.1.7 variants.

The CDR3 regions of human TCRbeta chains were analyzed by immunosequencing. On the authors' methods: Repertoire TCRs were matched against a reference library of SARS-CoV-2-specific TCRs generated with the MIRA antigen-specificity platform. Breadth was defined as the fraction of unique TCRs that were SARS-CoV-2-associated. Depth was defined as the fraction of total T cells that were SARS-CoV-2-associated. Using the MIRA data, each spike-specific TCR was assigned both to the spike region to which the TCR was reactive and to a CD4 or CD8 class. Log10-transformed breadth and depth values were compared by one-way ANOVA with Sidak's multiple comparisons tests. In TCRdb, the immuneACCESS table is reduced to in-frame sequences with V and J assigned. These tables do not hold every clone; where another copy was compared, an unresolved V gene accounts for under half, and the others remain unexplained. V and J calls and clone size are as listed in that table; D and trimming were resolved from the DNA. The sample table shows 90,000 to 150,000 clones, and about 88% are seen once. The ten largest account for around 2.4% of the sample.

Concerning this clone: This clone's antigen is unknown. No base quality information exists; no much larger clone differs at one position.

The label giving this sample's time point can be read as: baseline before first vaccination. Vaccinee samples came from UK trials COV001 and COV002, including a single-blind randomized controlled phase 2/3 trial of AZD1222 (ChAdOx1 nCoV-19) in healthy adults. Trial participant PBMC samples were collected at day 0 and day 28 after the second dose for TCRbeta chain sequencing. CDR1 is given as SGHVS and CDR2 as FQNEAQ, both from the germline V gene. The CDR3 numbers 16 residues from cysteine through phenylalanine. This entry keeps only the CDR3 DNA: 48 bases, framed from base 1. V is cut by 5 bases and J by 4 bases, and the space between the germline ends is 17 bases.

The material sequenced was peripheral blood, taken on day 0 of AZD1222 vaccination. The clonotype was recovered from an adult in good health. This receptor chain uses TRBV7-8 and TRBJ2-2, and possibly TRBD1, on 7 matching bases. CDR3 reads: CASSLGGGPATGELFF. The sequenced DNA: TGTGCCAGCAGCCTCGGAGGGGGCCCGGCCACCGGGGAGCTGTTTTTT. The reference TRBV7-8 and TRBJ2-2 proteins fill in what lies around the CDR3, so the full variable domain reads GAGVSQSPRYKVAKRGQDVALRCDPISGHVSLFWYQQALGQGPEFLTYFQNEAQLDKSGLPSDRFFAERPEGSVSTLKIQRTQQEDSAVYLCASSLGGGPATGELFFGEGSRLTVL.